Following are 8 T cell receptor beta chains from one sample sequenced in a study of shared clonotypes between healthy human individuals. Assay: immunoSEQ multiplex PCR; the TCRdb copy retains only in-frame clones and omits some. This sample has roughly 660,000 clones, with about 90% found just once. Specimen: memory CD8+ T cells from PBMCs. Noted subset: CD45RO+ cells pooled with CCR7-negative TemRA cells. The receptor set was obtained from a man younger than 35 in good health. Some clones in this sample may be carry-over from other donors' samples.

The J gene is TRBJ1-2, the V gene TRBV9, with TRBD1 identical over 10 bases. Germline V gene sequence: CDR1 SGDLS, CDR2 YYNGEE. V dropped 4 bases and J dropped 6; count of bases not matched to a gene: 3. The CDR3 spans 13 residues. CDR3 bases: TGTGCCAGCAGCTCAGGGACAGGGGATGGCTACACCTTC. Translation gives CASSSGTGDGYTF.

V is TRBV27 and J is TRBJ2-7, with 9 bases identical to TRBD2. This CDR3 is 18 amino acids long. Germline-derived CDR1 and CDR2 are MNHEY and SMNVEV (reference sequence). V lost 8 bases to trimming and J lost 0 bases; unmatched junction nucleotides: 17. Written as DNA, the CDR3 is TGTGCCAGCTCCCGACTGCGGGCTAGCGGGACCCCCTCCTACGAGCAGTACTTC. Translating gives CASSRLRASGTPSYEQYF.

With respect to this clone: Other DNA sequences from this sample encode an identical CDR3 as well. This CDR3 reads CASSLGGASYEQYF. CDR3 coding DNA: TGTGCCAGCAGCTTGGGCGGGGCATCCTACGAGCAGTACTTC. The V and J genes are TRBV5-6 and TRBJ2-7; D perhaps matches TRBD2 (6 bases). Trimming removed 0 bases from V and 1 base from J, with 8 bases in between. Germline loops: CDR1 SGHDT, CDR2 YYEEEE. The CDR3 has 14 residues.

This chain connects TRBV2 to TRBJ1-2; D uncertain. CDR1 and CDR2 (germline): SNHLY, FYNNEI. There are 12 residues in the CDR3. V lost 3 bases to trimming and J lost 5 bases, with 7 bases between them. The DNA for the CDR3 is TGTGCCAGCAGTGATACGGTATATGGCTACACCTTC. It encodes CASSDTVYGYTF.

The chain recombines TRBV6-1 with TRBJ1-5; D ambiguous. The CDR3 is 15 amino acids. The V and J ends lost 2 bases and 0 bases respectively, with 8 bases between them. Germline V gives CDR1 MNHNS, CDR2 SASEGT. CDR3 sequence (DNA): TGTGCCAGCAGTGAATGGGGAAATAGCAATCAGCCCCAGCATTTT. Amino acids: CASSEWGNSNQPQHF.

The J gene is TRBJ2-1, the V gene TRBV14; tentatively, D is TRBD1 or TRBD2 (6 bases each). Between the trimmed V and J ends, which lost 5 bases and 4 bases, there was a span of 9 bases. Per germline, CDR1 SGHDN and CDR2 FVKESK. The CDR3 consists of 13 residues. CDR3 DNA sequence: TGTGCCAGCAGCTGGGGGGCTTACAATGAGCAGTTCTTC. It yields the protein CASSWGAYNEQFF.

The V and J genes are TRBV9 and TRBJ1-2; the D is unclear. With 0 bases removed from V and 8 bases from J, the gap between germline ends came to 14 bases. Germline V gene sequence: CDR1 SGDLS, CDR2 YYNGEE. This CDR3 spans 14 amino acids. The CDR3 DNA follows: TGTGCCAGCAGCGTAGGTAACAGCCCCGCGGGCTACACCTTC. This sequence encodes CASSVGNSPAGYTF.

The CDR3 sequence: CASREGLAPYEQYF. The DNA of the CDR3 is TGCGCCAGCAGGGAGGGACTAGCGCCCTACGAGCAGTACTTC. This chain uses TRBV10-2 with TRBJ2-7, with TRBD2 matching over 10 bases. V was clipped by 6 bases and J by 2 bases; unmatched bases: 4. The CDR3 covers 14 residues. Germline V gene lookup returns CDR1 WSHSY and CDR2 SAAADI.